The 30 T cell receptor beta chains presented below share a single source sample, sequenced in a study of blood T cell repertoires in COVID-19. Sequencing used immunoSEQ multiplex PCR; TCRdb keeps in-frame clones, though not all of them. The sample shows hundreds of thousands of clones, approximately 86% of them seen only once. Sequencing input: peripheral blood. The receptors were gathered from a woman in her 70s with COVID-19, enrolled during active disease.

This chain connects TRBV7-2 to TRBJ1-2, with D tentatively TRBD1 (5 bases). The V and J ends lost 4 bases and 7 bases respectively, with 19 bases between them. Germline V gene lookup returns CDR1 SGHTA and CDR2 FQGNSA. The CDR3 contains 15 residues. CDR3 in amino acids: CASSSLRVGGGGYTF. The CDR3 region has the DNA TGTGCCAGCAGCTCCCTTCGGGTCGGGGGTGGTGGCTACACCTTC.

The V and J genes are TRBV7-2 and TRBJ2-3; 9 positions agree with TRBD1. Germline assignment: CDR1 SGHTA and CDR2 FQGNSA. The CDR3 has 14 amino acids. J gave up 7 bases and V 1 base, and 3 bases lay outside the gene matches. The CDR3 DNA follows: TGTGCCAGCAGCTTAGGGGGACAGGGAAATACGCAGTATTTT. It yields the protein CASSLGGQGNTQYF.

This rearrangement joins TRBV15 to TRBJ2-3; TRBD2 agrees at 11 bases. Germline V gene lookup returns CDR1 LNHNV and CDR2 YYDKDF (reference sequence). There are 15 residues in the CDR3. The junction had 8 bases not matched to a gene; V was cut back by 5 bases and J by 7 bases. CDR3 coding DNA: TGTGCCACCAGCGCGACTAGCGGGAAGGTGTATACGCAGTATTTT. Protein: CATSATSGKVYTQYF.

This rearrangement joins TRBV12-5 to TRBJ2-3; 12 nucleotides align to TRBD2. This CDR3 is built from 19 residues. CDR1 and CDR2 from the germline V gene are LGHNT and FRNRAP. V was pared by 0 bases and J by 3 bases, with 10 bases of the junction left unmatched. The CDR3 DNA follows: TGTGCTAGTGGTTTGGTGACCCCCTTACTAGCGGGGGGAACAGATACGCAGTATTTT. This sequence encodes CASGLVTPLLAGGTDTQYF.

The rearrangement uses TRBV3-1 (or the pseudogene TRBV3-2) and TRBJ1-2, with TRBD1 identical over 7 bases. V shed 3 bases, J shed 4 bases, and the junction held 8 bases outside the gene matches. This CDR3 has 15 amino acids. CDR1 and CDR2 from the germline V gene are LGHDT and YNNKEL (reference sequence). CDR3 DNA sequence: TGTGCCAGCAGCCAGCCGGGACAGCCCGTCTATGGCTACACCTTC. It translates to CASSQPGQPVYGYTF.

This clone was picked up one time. The chain links TRBV11-2 to TRBJ2-3; 11 bases are shared with TRBD2. The CDR3 consists of 18 residues. V gave up 5 bases and J gave up 3 bases; unmatched junction bases: 13. Germline loops: CDR1 SGHAT, CDR2 FQNNGV. This CDR3 is CASSPRGSSGGVTDTQYF. The CDR3 DNA sequence: TGTGCCAGCAGCCCAAGAGGGAGTAGCGGGGGGGTAACAGATACGCAGTATTTT.

The gene calls are TRBV19 and TRBJ2-3; the D gene is possibly TRBD1 (5 bases). The CDR3 is 14 residues long. Trimming pared 4 bases from V and 4 bases from J, leaving 12 bases between. The germline gives CDR1 LNHDA, CDR2 SQIVND (reference sequence). The CDR3: CASSTVRVPDTQYF. The CDR3 DNA sequence: TGTGCCAGTAGTACGGTCAGGGTTCCAGATACGCAGTATTTT.

V is TRBV7-3 and J is TRBJ2-5; 12 bases match TRBD2. The CDR3 extends over 16 amino acids. From germline, CDR1 is SGHTA and CDR2 FQGTGA. V shed 6 bases, J shed 6 bases, and the junction held 11 bases outside the gene matches. The CDR3: CASSLLAGGLIKTQYF. CDR3 in DNA: TGTGCCAGCAGTCTTCTAGCGGGGGGGCTTATTAAGACCCAGTACTTC.

The rearrangement joins TRBV27 to TRBJ1-1; D is perhaps TRBD1 (6 bases). The CDR3 sequence is 15 residues long. Germline CDR1 and CDR2: MNHEY and SMNVEV (reference sequence). Trimming took off 5 bases at V and 4 bases at J, with 17 bases between the two ends. The CDR3 nucleotides read TGTGCCAGCAGTCCGGGACAAACGGGGACCACTGAAGCTTTCTTT. This encodes CASSPGQTGTTEAFF.

The chain joins TRBV11-2 to TRBJ2-5; D gene unclear. The CDR3 contains 15 residues. Germline CDR1 reads SGHAT; CDR2 reads FQNNGV. Trimming stripped 1 base from V and 1 base from J, with 10 bases between. In DNA, the CDR3 is TGTGCCAGCAGCTTAGGCAGGCAAGCCCAAGAGACCCAGTACTTC. This gives the protein CASSLGRQAQETQYF.

The CDR3 protein is CASSSGGQGYGYTF. CDR3 coding DNA: TGCGCCAGCAGCTCCGGAGGACAGGGCTATGGCTACACCTTC. This chain uses TRBV5-1 with TRBJ1-2, with 8 bases fitting TRBD1. The CDR3 consists of 14 residues. Germline CDR1 SGHRS, CDR2 YFSETQ. Trimming cost V 3 bases and J 4 bases; bases outside gene matches: 5.

The chain has TRBV7-2 and TRBJ2-4, with 12 bases lining up with TRBD2. The J segment lost 0 bases and the V segment lost 4 bases, leaving 4 bases of the junction unmatched. Looked up from germline, CDR1 is SGHTA and CDR2 is FQGNSA. The length of the CDR3 is 17 residues. The chain's CDR3 is CASSSGLAGIAKNIQYF. CDR3 bases: TGTGCCAGCAGCTCCGGACTAGCGGGAATAGCCAAAAACATTCAGTACTTC.

The chain carries TRBV7-2 and TRBJ2-5; 8 nucleotides match TRBD1. Germline V CDR1 and CDR2: SGHTA, FQGNSA. J was trimmed by 0 bases and V by 8 bases; bases with no gene match: 8. CDR3 length equals 15 residues. The CDR3, as DNA: TGTGCCAGCGTAAGGACAGGGTGGTACCAAGAGACCCAGTACTTC. It is translated as CASVRTGWYQETQYF.

This sequence joins TRBV5-8 and TRBJ1-2; possible D gene TRBD1, 6 bases. The CDR3 has 16 residues. V lost 4 bases and J lost 1, with 17 bases in between. Germline loops: CDR1 SGHTS, CDR2 YDEGEE. CDR3 nucleotides: TGTGCCAGCAGCCCGGCGGGGGGCTTTGTTAACTATGGCTACACCTTC. Its translation: CASSPAGGFVNYGYTF. Full variable domain (missing parts from reference TRBV5-8 and TRBJ1-2): EAGVTQSPTHLIKTRGQQATLRCSPISGHTSVYWYQQALGLGLQFLLWYDEGEERNRGNFPPRFSGRQFPNYSSELNVNALELEDSALYLCASSPAGGFVNYGYTFGSGTRLTVV.

Only one count was recorded for this clone. J is TRBJ2-1 and V is TRBV6-5; 11 bases are a match to TRBD2. This CDR3 has 14 residues. V was clipped by 6 bases and J by 9 bases; unmatched bases: 7. Germline CDR1 MNHEY, CDR2 SVGAGI. The CDR3 sequence: CASRTGLAGIEQFF. The CDR3 DNA sequence: TGTGCCAGCAGGACCGGACTAGCGGGCATTGAGCAGTTCTTC.

The rearrangement joins TRBV5-1 to TRBJ1-1; TRBD1 matches at 8 bases. Germline loops: CDR1 SGHRS, CDR2 YFSETQ. The CDR3 runs to 14 residues. Trimming cost V 3 bases and J 9 bases; bases outside gene matches: 10. The CDR3, as DNA: TGCGCCAGCAGCTCCCCGGACAGGGAGGGGAAAGCTTTCTTT. Translated, it gives CASSSPDREGKAFF.

This clone was observed a single time. This chain connects TRBV24-1 to TRBJ2-5; TRBD1 aligns across 9 bases. The trim removed 11 bases at V and 4 bases at J, leaving 7 bases unmatched. Germline CDR1 KGHDR, CDR2 SFDVKD. There are 13 residues in the CDR3. The CDR3 sequence is CAIGNRGRETQYF. The DNA of the CDR3 is TGTGCCATTGGGAACAGGGGGCGAGAGACCCAGTACTTC.

This chain connects TRBV5-1 to TRBJ1-2; D not certain. Germline values: CDR1 SGHRS, CDR2 YFSETQ. This CDR3 is 15 amino acids long. V was shortened by 0 bases and J by 4 bases, with 13 bases between the two germline ends. This CDR3 reads CASSLAGERPYGYTF. The CDR3 DNA follows: TGCGCCAGCAGCTTGGCCGGGGAGAGACCCTATGGCTACACCTTC.

This clone was detected only once. This rearrangement joins TRBV7-2 to TRBJ1-1, with 10 bases aligning to TRBD1. There are 15 residues in the CDR3. Germline V gives CDR1 SGHTA, CDR2 FQGNSA. Losses at the gene ends were 5 bases for V and 3 bases for J; bases not matched to a gene: 6. The CDR3 loop is CASSPLTGGYTEAFF. CDR3 sequence (DNA): TGTGCCAGCAGCCCTTTGACAGGGGGCTACACTGAAGCTTTCTTT.

The chain has TRBV6-2 or TRBV6-3 and TRBJ1-1; 8 bases agree with TRBD1. Per germline, CDR1 MNHEY and CDR2 SVGEGT. V lost 5 bases to trimming and J lost 11 bases; unmatched junction nucleotides: 22. The CDR3 loop spans 17 amino acids. In DNA form, the CDR3 reads TGTGCCAGCAGTCACTTCCCCCTGGACAGGGTGTGGGCGAATGCTTTCTTT. It translates to CASSHFPLDRVWANAFF.

The chain is built from TRBV3-1 (or the pseudogene TRBV3-2) and TRBJ2-7; the match to TRBD2 covers 10 bases. CDR1 and CDR2 (germline): LGHDT, YNNKEL (reference sequence). J lost 2 bases, V lost 1 base, and 5 bases had no gene match. There are 16 residues in the CDR3. The CDR3: CASSQVSSGGAYEQYF. The DNA of the CDR3 is TGTGCCAGCAGCCAAGTATCGAGCGGGGGGGCCTACGAGCAGTACTTC.

In regard to this clone: Other DNA sequences in this sample translate to the same CDR3. The rearrangement joins TRBV29-1 to TRBJ1-1; 10 positions agree with TRBD1. This CDR3 is 13 amino acids long. After removal of 4 bases from V and 5 bases from J, the junction contained 4 bases not matched to a gene. Germline values: CDR1 SQVTM, CDR2 ANQGSEA. The CDR3 is CSVGTGGRTEAFF. CDR3 DNA: TGCAGCGTTGGGACAGGGGGTAGGACTGAAGCTTTCTTT.

This chain joins TRBV28 and TRBJ2-2; D is possibly TRBD1 (5 bases). The CDR3 length is 12 residues. Trimming shortened V by 6 bases and J by 9 bases, and 11 bases separated the two germline ends. The germline V gene has CDR1 MDHEN and CDR2 SYDVKM. The chain's CDR3 is CASSPLGRELFF. The CDR3 DNA reads as TGTGCCAGCAGCCCCCTGGGGCGGGAGCTGTTTTTT.

The gene calls are TRBV7-9 and TRBJ1-3, with a tentative D call TRBD1 (6 bases). V was shortened by 2 bases and J by 3 bases, with 17 bases between the two germline ends. The CDR3 is made up of 17 amino acids. The germline V gene encodes CDR1 SEHNR and CDR2 FQNEAQ (reference sequence). The CDR3 protein is CASSLPGTSKGGNTIYF. CDR3 coding DNA: TGTGCCAGCAGCTTACCCGGGACATCTAAGGGTGGAAACACCATATATTTT.

The CDR3 here is CASSSDYEETQYF. The CDR3 DNA reads as TGTGCCAGCAGTTCCGACTATGAAGAGACCCAGTACTTC. V usage is TRBV27 and J usage is TRBJ2-5; D might be TRBD2 (5 bases). Germline values: CDR1 MNHEY, CDR2 SMNVEV (reference sequence). The ends were cut back, 4 bases at V and 3 bases at J, with 9 bases in the middle. The CDR3 loop spans 13 amino acids.

The chain recombines TRBV6-6 with TRBJ2-7; TRBD2 agrees at 13 bases. V lost 6 bases and J lost 5; bases outside the gene matches: 13. CDR3 length: 17 amino acids. The germline V gene has CDR1 MNHNY and CDR2 SVGAGI (reference sequence). The CDR3 sequence: CASSRQGLAGTLHEQYF. For the CDR3, the DNA is TGTGCCAGCAGCCGACAGGGACTAGCGGGGACCCTCCACGAGCAGTACTTC.

CDR3 residues: CVHFTVRGEQYF. The CDR3 DNA is TGCGTACATTTTACGGTACGGGGGGAGCAGTACTTC. The chain is built from TRBV23-1 and TRBJ2-7; D is possibly TRBD2 (6 bases). TRBV23-1 carries the ORF label, with uncertain function. The CDR3 runs 12 residues.

The CDR3 loop is CASSPMTGGYEQYF. CDR3 DNA sequence: TGTGCCAGCAGTCCTATGACAGGGGGCTACGAGCAGTACTTC. This sequence joins TRBV6-6 and TRBJ2-7, with 9 nucleotides matching TRBD1. Per germline, CDR1 MNHNY and CDR2 SVGAGI (reference sequence). CDR3 length: 14 residues. The trim removed 5 bases at V and 3 bases at J, leaving 5 bases unmatched.

This chain links TRBV5-1 with TRBJ2-5, with D maybe TRBD1 (7 bases). The CDR3 length is 14 residues. The V gene's germline CDR1 is SGHRS and CDR2 YFSETQ. With 5 bases removed from V and 5 bases from J, the gap between germline ends came to 16 bases. CDR3 DNA: TGCGCCAGCAGGTCCCCTTCAGGGGGGGAGACCCAGTACTTC. Amino acids: CASRSPSGGETQYF.

V usage is TRBV2 and J usage is TRBJ1-4; 7 positions match TRBD1. J lost 8 bases, V lost 1 base, and 13 bases had no gene match. The CDR3 runs 17 residues. Looked up from germline, CDR1 is SNHLY and CDR2 is FYNNEI. The CDR3 DNA reads as TGTGCCAGCAGTGAAGTCGGTTGGGACAGAGGGTCGGAAAAACTGTTTTTT. Translated, it gives CASSEVGWDRGSEKLFF.